This TCR beta chain is drawn from a study of blood T cell repertoires in COVID-19. The CDR3 is 14 amino acids. CDR1 and CDR2 from the germline V gene are SGDLS and YYNGEE. The V end was cut by 4 bases, the J end by 5 bases, with 13 bases between. The cohort comprised adults aged 18 to 89 years residing in about two dozen US areas. Each recovered donor of Cohort 3 presented with two negative PCRs, clearance, or symptom resolution. Libraries were prepared by immunoSEQ multiplex PCR; TCRdb keeps only in-frame clonotypes and omits some of them. The data contain almost 250,000 clones, more than 85% of them singletons.

The sequence was obtained from a woman in her forties or fifties who had recovered from COVID-19. J is TRBJ2-1 and V is TRBV9; no firm D call. The sequenced sample was PBMCs or T cells enriched from blood (not recorded which). The DNA of the CDR3 is TGTGCCAGCAGCCTCAACGCACGGGACAATGAGCAGTTCTTC. Amino acids: CASSLNARDNEQFF.